Below are 14 T cell receptor beta chains sequenced from a single sample in a study of neoadjuvant anti-PD-1 for oral cavity cancer. The repertoire was sequenced with immunoSEQ multiplex PCR; TCRdb's copy has only in-frame clones and lacks some. The table includes about 15,000 clones, 40% detected once. Time point: after neoadjuvant nivolumab, at surgical resection. Sequencing was performed on tumor tissue, taken after nivolumab (anti-PD-1) treatment. These receptor sequences come from a person aged 40-85 years with oral cavity squamous cell carcinoma.

This chain's CDR3 is CASSLGTSGGARADTQYF. The CDR3 DNA reads TGCGCCAGCAGCCTCGGGACTAGCGGGGGGGCAAGAGCAGATACGCAGTATTTT. The chain uses TRBV5-1 and TRBJ2-3; 16 positions agree with TRBD2. The CDR3 sequence is 18 residues long. The junction had 9 bases not matched to a gene; V was cut back by 4 bases and J by 4 bases. Germline CDR1 is SGHRS and CDR2 is YFSETQ.

This chain uses TRBV7-2 with TRBJ1-1; D perhaps matches TRBD1 (6 bases). The germline V gene encodes CDR1 SGHTA and CDR2 FQGNSA. The CDR3 is made up of 15 amino acids. The V end lost 4 bases, the J end lost 4 bases, and 16 bases lay between the germline ends. This CDR3 is CASSSLGRGSTEAFF. In DNA form, the CDR3 reads TGTGCCAGCAGCTCTCTAGGCAGGGGCAGCACTGAAGCTTTCTTT.

This clone qualifies as medium-sized. The chain recombines TRBV27 with TRBJ1-1; 11 nucleotides line up with TRBD1. The J segment lost 0 bases and the V segment lost 5 bases, leaving 5 bases of the junction unmatched. Per germline, CDR1 MNHEY and CDR2 SMNVEV (reference sequence). CDR3 size: 16 residues. This chain's CDR3 is CASSEDRGHMNTEAFF. DNA of the CDR3: TGTGCCAGCAGTGAGGACAGGGGGCACATGAACACTGAAGCTTTCTTT.

This clone showed up just a few times. This rearrangement joins TRBV5-1 to TRBJ2-2; D remains ambiguous. Per germline, CDR1 SGHRS and CDR2 YFSETQ. The CDR3 runs to 14 residues. Deletions cut 2 bases from V and 3 bases from J, with 8 bases between. CDR3 bases: TGCGCCAGCAGCTTTAGGCCTGACACCGGGGAGCTGTTTTTT. Residues: CASSFRPDTGELFF.

This sequence joins TRBV20-1 and TRBJ1-1; D perhaps matches TRBD1 (6 bases). The V end was cut by 3 bases, the J end by 8 bases, with 10 bases between. CDR1 DFQATT and CDR2 SNEGSKA come from the germline V gene (reference sequence). The CDR3 totals 11 residues. The CDR3, as DNA: TGCAGTGCTAGTCACAGGGTGGAAGCTTTCTTT. Its translation is CSASHRVEAFF.

The rearrangement links TRBV4-1 to TRBJ1-4; D is ambiguous. V was trimmed by 3 bases and J by 0 bases, leaving 14 bases between them. There are 17 residues in the CDR3. Germline V lookup: CDR1 MGHRA, CDR2 YSYEKL. The CDR3 bases are TGCGCCAGCAGCCATGGAGGGAGGCTACCAACTAATGAAAAACTGTTTTTT. Translating gives CASSHGGRLPTNEKLFF.

The chain has TRBV4-3 and TRBJ2-7; tentatively, D is TRBD1 (6 bases). Per germline, CDR1 LGHNA and CDR2 YSLEER. The ends were cut back, 2 bases at V and 2 bases at J, with 10 bases in the middle. This CDR3 region has 14 residues. The CDR3 coding sequence is TGCGCCAGCAGCCAACTGTCAGGGGCCTACGAGCAGTACTTC. It translates to CASSQLSGAYEQYF.

This chain uses TRBV7-2 with TRBJ2-7, with 11 positions matching TRBD2. With 3 bases clipped from V and 3 bases from J, the junction kept 4 bases outside the gene matches. Germline V gene data show CDR1 as SGHTA and CDR2 as FQGNSA. There are 15 residues in the CDR3. The CDR3: CASSFTSGGNYEQYF. CDR3 nucleotide sequence: TGTGCCAGCAGCTTTACTAGCGGGGGAAACTACGAGCAGTACTTC.

This chain connects TRBV4-3 to TRBJ2-7, with 7 positions matching TRBD2. Germline V CDR1 and CDR2: LGHNA, YSLEER. V dropped 0 bases and J dropped 1; count of bases not matched to a gene: 6. The CDR3 is 16 residues long. The CDR3 bases are TGCGCCAGCAGCCAAGAACTCGGGGGAGGGTCCTACGAGCAGTACTTC. It is translated as CASSQELGGGSYEQYF.

The rearrangement joins TRBV19 to TRBJ2-2, with 9 bases that match TRBD1. V was pared by 6 bases and J by 4 bases, with 3 bases of the junction left unmatched. There are 14 residues in the CDR3. Germline V CDR1 and CDR2: LNHDA, SQIVND (reference sequence). The DNA for the CDR3 is TGTGCCAGTAGGGGACAGGGAGTCACCGGGGAGCTGTTTTTT. This translates into CASRGQGVTGELFF.

The rearrangement uses TRBV15 and TRBJ2-7; perhaps TRBD1 as D (5 bases). From germline, CDR1 is LNHNV and CDR2 YYDKDF (reference sequence). The germline V and J ends were trimmed by 0 bases and 1 base, with 7 bases remaining between them. CDR3 size: 14 residues. DNA for the CDR3: TGTGCCACCAGCAGAGAAGGGGTTTCCTACGAGCAGTACTTC. It encodes CATSREGVSYEQYF.

The chain employs TRBV7-9 and TRBJ2-1; 11 positions match TRBD2. J lost 2 bases, V lost 1 base, and 4 bases had no gene match. There are 17 residues in the CDR3. Germline V gene lookup returns CDR1 SEHNR and CDR2 FQNEAQ (reference sequence). In DNA, the CDR3 is TGTGCCAGCAGCTTAGGAGGACTAGCGGGCCCCTACAATGAGCAGTTCTTC. As protein: CASSLGGLAGPYNEQFF.

The chain is built from TRBV5-4 and TRBJ1-1; 10 positions match TRBD1. Germline V gene sequence: CDR1 SGHNT, CDR2 YYREEE (reference sequence). Trimming took 4 bases from V and 4 from J; bases not matched to a gene: 7. The CDR3 is 15 amino acids. CDR3 sequence reads: CASSTGTGVGTEAFF. The CDR3 DNA follows: TGTGCCAGCAGCACCGGGACAGGGGTCGGCACTGAAGCTTTCTTT.

V usage is TRBV9 and J usage is TRBJ2-1; perhaps TRBD2 as D (6 bases). The CDR3 is 14 residues long. CDR1 SGDLS and CDR2 YYNGEE come from the germline V gene. Between the trimmed V and J ends, which lost 0 bases and 5 bases, there was a span of 9 bases. Written as DNA, the CDR3 is TGTGCCAGCAGCGTAGTGGGACTCAACAATGAGCAGTTCTTC. Protein: CASSVVGLNNEQFF.